The text below deals with one TCR beta chain. The length of the CDR3 is 16 residues. Trimming pared 6 bases from V and 1 base from J, leaving 16 bases between. The germline V gene has CDR1 MDHEN and CDR2 SYDVKM. The data were obtained in a study of shared clonotypes between healthy human individuals. Sequencing was performed with immunoSEQ multiplex PCR; in TCRdb, only in-frame clones are kept and a portion is missing. This repertoire shows 2,100,000 or so clones, around 95% found once; its top ten account for roughly 0.13%. The source is a man aged 18 to 29 in good health. What was sequenced was naive CD4+ T cells sorted from blood. The subset denotes: CD45RA+ positively selected. The chain is built from TRBV28 and TRBJ1-5; the D gene is possibly TRBD1 (6 bases). As DNA, the CDR3 is TGTGCCAGCAGCCCATTTCTGGGACAAAGCAATCAGCCCCAGCATTTT. Protein product: CASSPFLGQSNQPQHF.